A selection of T cell receptor beta chains follows, all from one sample in a study of low-dose radiotherapy and immunotherapy resistance in tumors. TCRdb passed the reads through MiXCR, listing each CDR3 protein once. The top ten clones hold approximately 6.2% of a sample with some 45,000 distinct CDR3 sequences, around 11% of them seen once. The material sequenced was PBMCs, taken before treatment. These receptors were taken from a female donor with ovarian cancer. Each CDR3 is given with its conserved first and last residue.

j_call	v_call	cdr3_aa
TRBJ1-1	TRBV12-3/TRBV12-4	CASSLGFGGENTEAFF
TRBJ1-2	TRBV19	CASTPLQGGYGYTF
TRBJ2-6	TRBV5-1	CASSLGLTGANVLTF
TRBJ2-1	TRBV11-2	CASSLAGRNEQFF
TRBJ1-3	TRBV6-6	CASRPHESGNTIYF
TRBJ2-7	TRBV28	CASWGRNYEQYF
TRBJ2-2	TRBV11-2	CASSLVDTGELFF
TRBJ2-3	TRBV6-2/TRBV6-3	CAVGDRGPTDTQYF
TRBJ2-7	TRBV18	CASSPLGQTSSYEQYF
TRBJ2-3	TRBV5-1	CASSLATDTQYF
TRBJ1-3	TRBV7-9	CASSLAPGNTIYF
TRBJ1-5	TRBV4-2	CASSYRDDSNQPQHF
TRBJ1-6	TRBV9	CASSAGGGNSPLHF
TRBJ2-3	TRBV5-8	CASSLGLAGPTDTQYF
TRBJ2-7	TRBV12-3/TRBV12-4	CATQIGGGSGEQYF
TRBJ2-5	TRBV30	CAWSETGEETQYF
TRBJ1-6	TRBV20-1	CSARVETGPSPLHF
TRBJ2-1	TRBV6-5	CASRWKNEQFF
TRBJ2-3	TRBV29-1	CSMLRDRDYTDTQYF
TRBJ2-3	TRBV20-1	CSARDPGGAVPDTQYF